This paragraph covers one T cell receptor (beta chain) sequence. Its antigen remains unknown. Time point described: blood 2 weeks post-SBRT. Treatment noted: 15 Gy SBRT to primary tumor, nephrectomy 4 weeks later. Blood was sampled at baseline, 2 weeks and 4 weeks after SBRT. The data were taken from a study of radiation and T cells in renal cell carcinoma. Study conclusions and caveats: From baseline, blood top tumor clonotypes peaked at 2 weeks post-radiation.

The protocol was immunoSEQ multiplex PCR, while the TCRdb copy is restricted to in-frame clones and leaves out a portion. The sample has 120,000 or so clones, approximately 85% seen once. V shed 4 bases and J 7 bases; nucleotides not matched to a gene: 12. Looked up from germline, CDR1 is SGHNT and CDR2 is YYREEE (reference sequence). The CDR3 runs to 16 residues. The material sequenced was blood, taken from a patient whose treatment included radiotherapy and nephrectomy. The receptor was derived from a man aged 45-65 years with renal cell carcinoma. This chain uses TRBV5-4 with TRBJ2-5; 11 bases line up with TRBD2. Here the CDR3 DNA reads TGTGCCAGCAGCCTGGGCGGGACTAGCGGATCGGGGACCCAGTACTTC. Protein: CASSLGGTSGSGTQYF.